This TCR beta chain was captured by sequencing in a study of blood T cell repertoires in COVID-19. Sequenced by immunoSEQ multiplex PCR; TCRdb stores in-frame clones only, minus some. The table lists 9,500 to 11,000 clones, 80% to 90% of them singletons. Per the germline V gene, CDR1 is SGHRS and CDR2 is YFSETQ. CDR3 length: 15 amino acids. Trimming removed 5 bases from V and 2 bases from J; junction bases left unmatched: 4. Material: peripheral blood. This receptor was taken from a human donor in a cohort sampled during active COVID-19. The chain recombines TRBV5-1 with TRBJ2-3, with TRBD2 identical over 11 bases. CDR3 region: CASRETSGTTDTQYF. The CDR3 nucleotides read TGCGCCAGCAGGGAGACTAGCGGGACCACAGATACGCAGTATTTT.